This passage covers 32 T cell receptor beta chains from one sample sequenced in a study of blood T cell repertoires in COVID-19. Measured with immunoSEQ multiplex PCR; TCRdb has only the in-frame clones, and not every one. The profile shows 250,000 or so clones, 86% of them singletons. Material: PBMCs or T cells enriched from blood (not recorded which). The receptors derive from a woman aged 45-65 years who had recovered from COVID-19.

The genes are TRBV29-1 and TRBJ1-1, with D possibly matching TRBD1 (5 bases). The V gene lost 0 bases and the J gene lost 8 bases, with 16 bases spanning the gap. CDR1 and CDR2 from the germline V gene are SQVTM and ANQGSEA. The CDR3 runs to 14 residues. Here the CDR3 DNA reads TGCAGCGTTGAAGAGTGGAGCGGAGGGGCCGAAGCTTTCTTT. As protein: CSVEEWSGGAEAFF.

This chain joins TRBV24-1 and TRBJ2-1, with 13 positions matching TRBD2. CDR1 and CDR2 (germline): KGHDR, SFDVKD. V dropped 10 bases and J dropped 6; count of bases not matched to a gene: 5. The length of the CDR3 is 14 residues. CDR3 loop: CATGTSGISNEQFF. CDR3 sequence (DNA): TGTGCCACTGGGACTAGCGGGATATCCAATGAGCAGTTCTTC.

Concerning this clone itself: At one end the junction does not follow the germline gene, possibly because of a read error. V gene TRBV10-3 combines with J gene TRBJ2-1, with 11 nucleotides matching TRBD2. The CDR3 runs to 14 residues. Germline CDR1 is ENHRY and CDR2 is SYGVKD. The CDR3 coding sequence is TGTGCCACCAGTAGCGGGGGGGCAAACAATGAGCAGTTCTTC. Protein: CATSSGGANNEQFF.

CDR3 region: CASSWTSGGLYNEQFF. The CDR3 DNA is TGCGCCAGCAGCTGGACTAGCGGGGGGCTATACAATGAGCAGTTCTTC. The chain couples TRBV5-1 to TRBJ2-1, with 14 nucleotides matching TRBD2. Germline trimming cut 3 bases from V and 4 bases from J; bases unmatched to any gene: 3. Looked up from germline, CDR1 is SGHRS and CDR2 is YFSETQ. This CDR3 comprises 16 residues. The full variable domain, completed using reference TRBV5-1 and TRBJ2-1, is KAGVTQTPRYLIKTRGQQVTLSCSPISGHRSVSWYQQTPGQGLQFLFEYFSETQRNKGNFPGRFSGRQFSNSRSEMNVSTLELGDSALYLCASSWTSGGLYNEQFFGPGTRLTVL.

In regard to this clone: Germline is not matched at one junction end, which may reflect a read error. This rearrangement joins TRBV19 to TRBJ1-2; TRBD1 might be the D (5 bases). Looked up from germline, CDR1 is LNHDA and CDR2 is SQIVND (reference sequence). This CDR3 spans 12 amino acids. In DNA, the CDR3 is TGTGCCAGTAGTTTACAGCGGGACCAAATCGCCTTC. This gives the protein CASSLQRDQIAF.

The chain employs TRBV4-3 and TRBJ2-7, with TRBD1 identical over 7 bases. Germline V gene lookup returns CDR1 LGHNA and CDR2 YSLEER. CDR3 length: 16 amino acids. Trimming removed 0 bases from V and 4 bases from J; junction bases left unmatched: 9. CDR3 sequence reads: CASSQDLETGIYEQYF. The CDR3 coding sequence is TGCGCCAGCAGCCAAGATTTGGAGACAGGGATTTACGAGCAGTACTTC.

This rearrangement joins TRBV12-3 or TRBV12-4 to TRBJ1-4; D unresolved. The V end lost 6 bases, the J end lost 10 bases, and 15 bases lay between the germline ends. CDR3 length equals 13 residues. The CDR3 sequence is CASSLDIDGKLFF. CDR3 sequence (DNA): TGTGCCAGCAGCCTCGACATCGATGGAAAACTGTTTTTT.

The gene calls are TRBV30 and TRBJ1-3; D gene uncertain. Deletions cut 4 bases from V and 4 bases from J, with 8 bases between. The CDR3 covers 12 residues. Germline lookup yields CDR1 GTSNPN and CDR2 SVGIG (reference sequence). CDR3 in DNA: TGTGCCTGGAAATCGGGAGGAAACACCATATATTTT. Amino acids: CAWKSGGNTIYF.

This rearrangement joins TRBV4-1 to TRBJ1-4, with a possible D match to TRBD1 (5 bases). With 5 bases removed from V and 8 bases from J, the gap between germline ends came to 15 bases. The CDR3 has 14 amino acids. Per germline, CDR1 MGHRA and CDR2 YSYEKL. CDR3 nucleotides: TGCGCCAGCAGCAAGGGGCAGGCCGGCGAAAAACTGTTTTTT. Protein product: CASSKGQAGEKLFF.

The CDR3 DNA reads as TGTGCCACCAGCGGGTTCCGGGGGACCTACAATGAGCAGTTCTTC. Protein: CATSGFRGTYNEQFF. The chain links TRBV15 to TRBJ2-1; TRBD2 might be the D (6 bases). The ends were cut back, 5 bases at V and 2 bases at J, with 13 bases in the middle. The CDR3 is made up of 15 amino acids. CDR1 is LNHNV and CDR2 is YYDKDF in the germline V gene (reference sequence).

There are a few counts of this clone. The chain is built from TRBV7-2 and TRBJ1-1, with 11 bases fitting TRBD1. With 5 bases clipped from V and 5 bases from J, the junction kept 4 bases outside the gene matches. The CDR3 length is 14 residues. CDR1 and CDR2 from the germline V gene are SGHTA and FQGNSA. Here the CDR3 DNA reads TGTGCCAGCAGCCGGACAGGGGGCCGTACTGAAGCTTTCTTT. This gives the protein CASSRTGGRTEAFF.

A note on this clone: A junction boundary mismatches the germline segment, possibly from a read error. This chain joins TRBV7-7 and TRBJ2-7; D gene ambiguous. Germline V gives CDR1 SSHAT, CDR2 FNYEAQ (reference sequence). The CDR3 sequence is 13 residues long. The CDR3 loop reads CASSPRITDEQYF. The CDR3 DNA reads as TGTGCTAGCAGCCCCCGAATCACAGACGAGCAGTACTTC.

The chain is built from TRBV3-1 (or the pseudogene TRBV3-2) and TRBJ2-1; TRBD2 is a possible D gene (5 bases). V was shortened by 4 bases and J by 12 bases, with 13 bases between the two germline ends. CDR1 is LGHDT, CDR2 YNNKEL, per germline (reference sequence). CDR3 size: 12 residues. The CDR3 nucleotides are TGTGCCAGCAGCCGGACCTCAGAGGGGCAGTTCTTC. Residues: CASSRTSEGQFF.

V and J are TRBV6-1 and TRBJ2-3; 7 nucleotides line up with TRBD2. V lost 1 base to trimming and J lost 0 bases; unmatched junction nucleotides: 7. Germline values: CDR1 MNHNS, CDR2 SASEGT. The CDR3 contains 17 residues. Written as DNA, the CDR3 is TGTGCCAGCAGTGAAGGGTCTGGGGGGGGGAGCACAGATACGCAGTATTTT. This codes for CASSEGSGGGSTDTQYF.

The chain has TRBV28 and TRBJ1-1; TRBD1 matches at 10 bases. The germline gives CDR1 MDHEN, CDR2 SYDVKM. This CDR3 has 14 amino acids. Trimming cost V 4 bases and J 5 bases; bases outside gene matches: 4. CDR3 loop: CASSSDRGLTEAFF. Written as DNA, the CDR3 is TGTGCCAGCAGTTCCGACAGGGGGCTAACTGAAGCTTTCTTT.

This clone was detected only once. The V gene is TRBV3-1 (or the pseudogene TRBV3-2), the J gene TRBJ2-5; weak D call: TRBD1 (6 bases). The CDR3 contains 17 residues. Germline values: CDR1 LGHDT, CDR2 YNNKEL (reference sequence). Trimming left V 4 bases short and J 6 bases short, with 24 bases between. The CDR3 region is CASSLTSGATAMQTQYF. The CDR3 nucleotides are TGTGCCAGCAGCCTGACCTCAGGGGCGACGGCTATGCAGACCCAGTACTTC.

The V call is TRBV7-9, the J call TRBJ1-3; no definite D call. Germline assignment: CDR1 SEHNR and CDR2 FQNEAQ (reference sequence). This CDR3 has 16 residues. V lost 5 bases and J 0 bases, leaving 14 bases between the germline ends. CDR3 amino acids: CASSAREASSGNTIYF. As DNA, the CDR3 is TGTGCCAGCAGCGCGAGAGAAGCGAGCTCTGGAAACACCATATATTTT.

This chain uses TRBV7-2 with TRBJ2-1, with TRBD1 matching 7 bases. From germline, CDR1 is SGHTA and CDR2 FQGNSA. The V gene end was trimmed by 8 bases and the J gene end by 4 bases; junction bases not matched to a gene: 8. The CDR3 has 14 amino acids. Here the CDR3 DNA reads TGTGCCAGCCGAGGGGCAGGGGGATACAATGAGCAGTTCTTC. Protein: CASRGAGGYNEQFF. The full variable domain, rest sourced from reference TRBV7-2 and TRBJ2-1, is GAGVSQSPSNKVTEKGKDVELRCDPISGHTALYWYRQSLGQGLEFLIYFQGNSAPDKSGLPSDRFSAERTGGSVSTLTIQRTQQEDSAVYLCASRGAGGYNEQFFGPGTRLTVL.

This chain joins TRBV21-1 and TRBJ1-1; the table's TRBD1 call for D was not verified on the DNA. TRBV21-1 is a documented pseudogene. This CDR3 spans 16 amino acids. The CDR3 region has the DNA TGTGCCAGCAACAGCTCCGGGACAGTCATGAACACTGAAGCTTTCTTT. Amino acid sequence: CASNSSGTVMNTEAFF.

In this sample, this clone turned up a few times. The chain is built from TRBV18 and TRBJ1-1, with 9 bases matching TRBD1. The CDR3 sequence is 12 residues long. J lost 11 bases, V lost 2 bases, and 3 bases had no gene match. Germline CDR1 reads KGHSH; CDR2 reads LQKENI. Here the CDR3 reads CASSPGDRAAFF. The CDR3 coding sequence is TGTGCCAGCTCACCAGGGGACAGGGCTGCTTTCTTT.

The V and J genes are TRBV11-2 and TRBJ2-1; TRBD1 matches at 7 bases. The CDR3 totals 14 residues. The germline V gene encodes CDR1 SGHAT and CDR2 FQNNGV. V lost 5 bases to trimming and J lost 11 bases; unmatched junction nucleotides: 12. The CDR3 loop reads CASSPSGQLLKQFF. CDR3 nucleotide sequence: TGTGCCAGCAGCCCATCGGGACAGCTCCTAAAGCAGTTCTTC.

The chain recombines TRBV10-2 with TRBJ1-6, with D uncertain. Germline CDR1 WSHSY, CDR2 SAAADI. The V and J ends lost 2 bases and 0 bases respectively, with 8 bases between them. The CDR3 has 16 amino acids. The CDR3, as DNA: TGCGCCAGCAGTGAGAGGCGGAGCTCCTATAATTCACCCCTCCACTTT. Translation gives CASSERRSSYNSPLHF.

V and J are TRBV9 and TRBJ1-4, with D hard to call. The CDR3 contains 20 residues. From germline, CDR1 is SGDLS and CDR2 YYNGEE. V lost 0 bases and J 6 bases, leaving 27 bases between the germline ends. This chain's CDR3 is CASSVDPWSGRGSVDEKLFF. As DNA, the CDR3 is TGTGCCAGCAGCGTAGATCCTTGGTCGGGCCGAGGGTCGGTAGATGAAAAACTGTTTTTT.

The rearrangement joins TRBV5-5 to TRBJ1-1; D not certain. The germline V gene has CDR1 SGHKS and CDR2 YYEKEE (reference sequence). The CDR3 runs 16 residues. With 0 bases removed from V and 1 base from J, the gap between germline ends came to 13 bases. The CDR3 DNA reads as TGTGCCAGCAGCTTGGTGCCGGGGAGGGCGAACACTGAAGCTTTCTTT. It specifies CASSLVPGRANTEAFF. Full variable domain (outside the CDR3, taken from reference TRBV5-5 and TRBJ1-1): DAGVTQSPTHLIKTRGQQVTLRCSPISGHKSVSWYQQVLGQGPQFIFQYYEKEERGRGNFPDRFSARQFPNYSSELNVNALLLGDSALYLCASSLVPGRANTEAFFGQGTRLTVV.

V usage is TRBV9 and J usage is TRBJ2-1, with D possibly being TRBD2 (7 bases). V was pared by 3 bases and J by 2 bases, with 12 bases between. The CDR3 runs to 15 residues. Germline V gives CDR1 SGDLS, CDR2 YYNGEE. CDR3 sequence: CASSEGGSTYNEQFF. CDR3 sequence (DNA): TGTGCCAGCAGCGAGGGGGGGTCAACCTACAATGAGCAGTTCTTC. Filled out from reference TRBV9 and TRBJ2-1, the complete variable domain reads DSGVTQTPKHLITATGQRVTLRCSPRSGDLSVYWYQQSLDQGLQFLIQYYNGEERAKGNILERFSAQQFPDLHSELNLSSLELGDSALYFCASSEGGSTYNEQFFGPGTRLTVL.

This clone showed up just once. The sample has other DNA sequences that encode this CDR3 too. The rearrangement uses TRBV28 and TRBJ2-7; maybe TRBD1 (6 bases). Germline lookup yields CDR1 MDHEN and CDR2 SYDVKM. The V gene lost 6 bases and the J gene lost 2 bases, with 11 bases spanning the gap. CDR3 size: 13 residues. In DNA, the CDR3 is TGTGCCAGCAGGCCGACAGGAACCTACGAGCAGTACTTC. It translates to CASRPTGTYEQYF.

The rearrangement uses TRBV7-2 and TRBJ1-1, with a tentative D call TRBD1 (5 bases). Trimming took 5 bases from V and 0 from J, leaving 13 bases between them. Germline loops: CDR1 SGHTA, CDR2 FQGNSA. This CDR3 spans 15 amino acids. CDR3 sequence (DNA): TGTGCCAGCAGCGTCCCTGACAGCATGAACACTGAAGCTTTCTTT. Translation: CASSVPDSMNTEAFF.

The V and J genes are TRBV28 and TRBJ1-6, with D possibly matching TRBD1 (6 bases). Trimming took 3 bases from V and 7 from J, leaving 10 bases between them. The CDR3 runs 14 residues. Germline V CDR1 and CDR2: MDHEN, SYDVKM. This CDR3 reads CASSFGRGNSPLHF. The CDR3 bases are TGTGCCAGCAGTTTTGGCAGGGGCAATTCACCCCTCCACTTT.

This chain joins TRBV4-1 and TRBJ1-2, with 10 positions matching TRBD1. J gave up 7 bases and V 3 bases, and 23 bases lay outside the gene matches. Germline CDR1 reads MGHRA; CDR2 reads YSYEKL. CDR3 size: 20 residues. The CDR3 region has the DNA TGCGCCAGCAGCCACCACCTCTTGGGGATCCGGGACAGGGGAGTTCGTGGCTACACCTTC. Protein product: CASSHHLLGIRDRGVRGYTF.

A few counts support this clone. The rearrangement joins TRBV6-2 or TRBV6-3 to TRBJ1-1, with D perhaps matching TRBD1 (6 bases). This CDR3 is 15 amino acids long. V gave up 0 bases and J gave up 4 bases, with 12 bases separating them. The germline V gene encodes CDR1 MNHEY and CDR2 SVGEGT. The CDR3 sequence: CASSYSRGAITEAFF. CDR3 bases: TGTGCCAGCAGTTACTCGCGGGGGGCAATCACTGAAGCTTTCTTT.

The chain links TRBV23-1 to TRBJ2-7; 7 bases map to TRBD1. TRBV23-1 carries the ORF label, with uncertain function. CDR3 size: 16 residues. Trimming cost V 4 bases and J 3 bases; bases outside gene matches: 12. The CDR3 nucleotides are TGCGCCAGCAGTCCAAACAGGGGAACGGACTGCTACGAGCAGTACTTC. Its protein product is CASSPNRGTDCYEQYF.

The chain uses TRBV29-1 and TRBJ2-1, with a weak D call TRBD2 (5 bases). Trimming removed 4 bases from V and 7 bases from J, with 23 bases in between. Germline assignment: CDR1 SQVTM and CDR2 ANQGSEA. This CDR3 has 16 residues. This CDR3 reads CSVGENIRLAGNEQFF. The CDR3 bases are TGCAGCGTTGGGGAAAACATTAGGCTAGCTGGTAATGAGCAGTTCTTC.